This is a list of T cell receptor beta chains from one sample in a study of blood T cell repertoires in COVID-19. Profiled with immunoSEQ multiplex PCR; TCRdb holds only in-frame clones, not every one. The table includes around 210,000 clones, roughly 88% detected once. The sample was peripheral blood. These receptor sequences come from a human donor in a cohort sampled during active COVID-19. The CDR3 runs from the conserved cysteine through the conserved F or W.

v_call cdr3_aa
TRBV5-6 CASSGRTSGTDTQYF
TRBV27 CASSPTGTGRSWPQHF
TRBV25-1 CASSDPHSDNSGANVLTF
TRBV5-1 CASRLSAGNTIYF
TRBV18 CASSPPGGRALETQYF
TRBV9 CASSERGERRASGRTGELFF
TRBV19 CASTHRERVRAGELFF
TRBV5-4 CASSRQGINSPLHF
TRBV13 CASSLVGSGNYNEQFF
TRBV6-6 CASTTLRNQPQHF
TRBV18 CASSQAGGKSGELFF